A selection of T cell receptor beta chains follows, all from one sample in a study of T cell changes during pregnancy in multiple sclerosis. Using immunoSEQ multiplex PCR, the repertoire was profiled, and TCRdb retains in-frame clones only, with some absent. The sample comprises 70,000 or so clones, 90% to 95% of which are singletons, and roughly 0.7% rests with the top ten. The sequencing used peripheral blood, collected in the third trimester of pregnancy. The receptors shown here come from a female donor in good health, enrolled as a control in a pregnancy study. CDR3s include the opening cysteine and the closing phenylalanine or tryptophan. D genes are given only for firm matches. Expanded clones get a size class; other rows say once, few or many, or leave the size out.

j_gene,v_gene,abundance,d_gene,CDR3nt,CDR3aa
TRBJ1-1,TRBV6-4,-,-,TGTGCCAGCAGTAATGAGGCAGGGGCGAACACTGAAGCTTTCTTT,CASSNEAGANTEAFF
TRBJ1-2,TRBV6-5,few,TRBD1,TGTGCCAGCAGTTACTCGACAGGGTTCGGAGGCTACACCTTC,CASSYSTGFGGYTF
TRBJ1-1,TRBV7-2,-,-,TGTGCCAGCAGCTTACAGGGGCCGTTGGCACCAGAAGCTTTCTTT,CASSLQGPLAPEAFF
TRBJ1-1,TRBV9,-,-,TGTGCCAGCAGCGTAGATCCAGAAATGAACACTGAAGCTTTCTTT,CASSVDPEMNTEAFF
TRBJ2-7,TRBV19,-,-,TGTGCCAGTAGTATAAGCGCAGGGAAGAACGAGCAGTACTTC,CASSISAGKNEQYF
TRBJ1-2,TRBV30,-,TRBD1,TGTGCCTGGAGAGGGGGACAGGGGCGATACTATGGCTACACCTTC,CAWRGGQGRYYGYTF
TRBJ2-3,TRBV9,-,-,TGTGCCAGCAGCGTAGACGGCGGGGCGCTCACAGATACGCAGTATTTT,CASSVDGGALTDTQYF
TRBJ2-1,TRBV2,-,TRBD1,TGTGCCAGCAGTAAAGACAGGGGGCCCTACAATGAGCAGTTCTTC,CASSKDRGPYNEQFF
TRBJ1-6,TRBV7-9,few,-,TGTGCCAGCAGCATCAGCGGGGGGGAATATTCACCCCTCCACTTT,CASSISGGEYSPLHF
TRBJ2-1,TRBV19,few,-,TGTGCCAGTAGTATAGATCGCGGGTACGAGCAGTTCTTC,CASSIDRGYEQFF
TRBJ2-7,TRBV7-9,few,-,TGTGCCAGCAGCTTGACAGGCTACGAGCAGTACTTC,CASSLTGYEQYF
TRBJ2-1,TRBV5-1,-,TRBD2,TGCGCCAGCAGCGGGGAGGGGCAGGCTGATGAGCAGTTCTTC,CASSGEGQADEQFF
TRBJ2-7,TRBV13,-,TRBD1,TGTGCCAGCAGCTTAAACAGGGGGCTCGAGCAGTACTTC,CASSLNRGLEQYF
TRBJ1-2,TRBV5-6,-,-,TGTGCCAGCAGCTTTGAGATACAGGCGGGAGCTGACTATGGCTACACCTTC,CASSFEIQAGADYGYTF
TRBJ2-1,TRBV28,-,TRBD2,TGTGCCAGCAGCCCTAGTGAGCTAGCGGGCCTCAATGAGCAGTTCTTC,CASSPSELAGLNEQFF
TRBJ2-3,TRBV5-5,-,-,TGTGCCAGCAGCTTGGCAGCGGACCACACAGATACGCAGTATTTT,CASSLAADHTDTQYF
TRBJ2-2,TRBV19,-,TRBD1,TGTGCCAGTAACTCCGGGACAGCGAACACCGGGGAGCTGTTTTTT,CASNSGTANTGELFF